The next 10 T cell receptor beta chains were all read from a single sample in a study of radiotherapy plus CTLA-4 blockade in lung cancer. Clones were sequenced by immunoSEQ multiplex PCR, and TCRdb holds only the in-frame ones, with some missing. In the table there are tens of thousands of clones, 70% to 90% of which are singletons. The source was peripheral blood, collected from a patient treated with radiotherapy plus ipilimumab. These receptors all come from a human donor with non-small cell lung cancer who had stable disease on radiotherapy plus ipilimumab.

The chain links TRBV19 to TRBJ1-5; D uncertain. The V end was cut by 1 base, the J end by 6 bases, with 13 bases between. The CDR3 length is 15 residues. Per the germline V gene, CDR1 is LNHDA and CDR2 is SQIVND (reference sequence). In DNA, the CDR3 is TGTGCCAGTAGTATAGCCCGGGAGGCGGCTCAGCCCCAGCATTTT. Amino acid sequence: CASSIAREAAQPQHF.

This clone was picked up a small number of times. V gene TRBV7-8 combines with J gene TRBJ2-1; D gene uncertain. The germline V gene encodes CDR1 SGHVS and CDR2 FQNEAQ. CDR3 length: 16 amino acids. V was trimmed by 5 bases and J by 0 bases, leaving 14 bases between them. This CDR3 is CASSPYRFSSYNEQFF. CDR3 coding DNA: TGTGCCAGCAGCCCCTACCGGTTTAGCTCCTACAATGAGCAGTTCTTC.

The chain uses TRBV28 and TRBJ1-5; 8 positions match TRBD1. The V and J ends lost 6 bases and 7 bases, in that order; junction bases with no gene match: 8. The CDR3 has 14 residues. Germline V gene data show CDR1 as MDHEN and CDR2 as SYDVKM. CDR3 DNA sequence: TGTGCCAGCAGACCTCAGGGGGCGAGGCAGCCCCAGCATTTT. It translates to CASRPQGARQPQHF.

This clone occurred once. This chain links TRBV6-5 with TRBJ2-2; D call uncertain. This CDR3 is 14 amino acids long. Trimming cost V 2 bases and J 3 bases, with 7 bases left between them. The germline gives CDR1 MNHEY, CDR2 SVGAGI. CDR3 in DNA: TGTGCCAGCAGTTACAAGGGCTACACCGGGGAGCTGTTTTTT. Protein product: CASSYKGYTGELFF.

With respect to this clone: One junction end does not reproduce the germline sequence, and a read error may be involved. The sample contains more than one DNA sequence encoding this CDR3. The J gene is TRBJ2-7, the V gene TRBV6-1; 8 bases are shared with TRBD1. Germline values: CDR1 MNHNS, CDR2 SASEGT. CDR3 length: 13 amino acids. CDR3 loop: CASSTGVAYEQYF. CDR3 in DNA: TGCGCCAGCTCGACAGGGGTCGCCTACGAGCAGTACTTC.

The chain couples TRBV11-3 to TRBJ2-5, with 7 bases matching TRBD1. This CDR3 is 13 amino acids long. Germline V lookup: CDR1 SGHNT, CDR2 YENEEA. Trimming cost V 3 bases and J 4 bases; bases outside gene matches: 2. CDR3 sequence: CASSLNRGETQYF. The CDR3 DNA sequence: TGTGCCAGCAGCTTGAACAGGGGAGAGACCCAGTACTTC.

The chain carries TRBV27 and TRBJ2-2; TRBD2 might be the D (5 bases). Trimming shortened V by 2 bases and J by 4 bases, and 14 bases separated the two germline ends. The CDR3 extends over 16 amino acids. Germline CDR1 and CDR2: MNHEY and SMNVEV (reference sequence). In DNA form, the CDR3 reads TGTGCCAGCAGTTTAAGGGCGGGCTTATCCACCGGGGAGCTGTTTTTT. This codes for CASSLRAGLSTGELFF.

This clone was recorded only once. The chain employs TRBV9 and TRBJ2-7; 11 bases are shared with TRBD2. This CDR3 is built from 16 residues. The V and J ends lost 5 bases and 1 base, in that order; junction bases with no gene match: 8. Germline V lookup: CDR1 SGDLS, CDR2 YYNGEE. The CDR3 nucleotides are TGTGCCAGCAGTTCAGTCGGGACTAGCGGATCCTACGAGCAGTACTTC. Its translation is CASSSVGTSGSYEQYF.

The chain links TRBV5-1 to TRBJ2-1, with TRBD2 matching 9 bases. Germline V gene lookup returns CDR1 SGHRS and CDR2 YFSETQ. The CDR3 has 19 amino acids. V lost 1 base, J lost 1 base, and 12 bases stayed unmatched. The CDR3, as DNA: TGCGCCAGCAGCTTGAACCCTAGCGGGGCCGGTGGGTCCTACAATGAGCAGTTCTTC. Amino acids: CASSLNPSGAGGSYNEQFF.

This rearrangement joins TRBV7-3 to TRBJ2-1; 8 nucleotides agree with TRBD2. V shed 5 bases and J 0 bases; nucleotides not matched to a gene: 3. CDR1 SGHTA and CDR2 FQGTGA come from the germline V gene. The CDR3 is 15 amino acids. CDR3 loop: CASSPGLVSYNEQFF. The CDR3, as DNA: TGTGCCAGCAGCCCGGGACTAGTCTCCTACAATGAGCAGTTCTTC.